This passage covers 27 T cell receptor beta chains from one sample sequenced in a study of PD-1 blockade in classical Hodgkin lymphoma. The time point denotes: newly diagnosed, previously untreated cHL patient sample. Magnetic negative selection served to purify CD4+ T cells out of PBMCs that had been thawed. Method: immunoSEQ multiplex PCR; TCRdb's copy keeps in-frame clones and lacks some. The sample lists 25,000 to 35,000 clones, roughly 90% occurring once. Sequencing used CD4+ T cells from blood. The receptor source for this set is a human donor with classical Hodgkin lymphoma.

The sample holds a few counts of this clone. The chain is built from TRBV4-1 and TRBJ1-2; D not certain. CDR3 size: 13 residues. The V and J ends lost 0 bases and 5 bases respectively, with 7 bases between them. Germline V lookup: CDR1 MGHRA, CDR2 YSYEKL. CDR3 nucleotides: TGCGCCAGCAGCCAAGATCAAGGTTATGGCTACACCTTC. Amino acid sequence: CASSQDQGYGYTF.

The rearrangement links TRBV5-4 to TRBJ2-1; the D call may be TRBD1 or TRBD2 (5 bases each). With 4 bases removed from V and 3 bases from J, the gap between germline ends came to 11 bases. The CDR3 runs 14 residues. Germline V CDR1 and CDR2: SGHNT, YYREEE (reference sequence). CDR3 loop: CASSGAGNYNEQFF. The CDR3 nucleotides read TGTGCCAGCAGCGGGGCCGGGAACTACAATGAGCAGTTCTTC.

This clone was detected only once. V usage is TRBV6-1 and J usage is TRBJ1-5; D is uncertain. Germline CDR1 is MNHNS and CDR2 is SASEGT. V lost 0 bases, J lost 4 bases, and 4 bases lay in between. This CDR3 has 13 residues. The CDR3 DNA reads as TGTGCCAGCAGTGAAGCGGTTAATCAGCCCCAGCATTTT. Amino acid sequence: CASSEAVNQPQHF.

The genes are TRBV5-1 and TRBJ2-1; 7 nucleotides align to TRBD2. Germline CDR1 SGHRS, CDR2 YFSETQ. The CDR3 consists of 15 residues. The junction had 9 bases not matched to a gene; V was cut back by 4 bases and J by 5 bases. CDR3 sequence: CASSQREYSNNEQFF. The CDR3 bases are TGCGCCAGCAGCCAGCGGGAATATTCAAACAATGAGCAGTTCTTC.

The chain has TRBV12-2 and TRBJ1-1. TRBV12-2 is a recognized pseudogene. The CDR3 has 15 residues. For the CDR3, the DNA is TGTGCAAGTCGCTCACCTTGGAAGGGACTCACTGAAGCTTTCTTT. Protein sequence: CASRSPWKGLTEAFF.

This chain joins TRBV19 and TRBJ1-1; 10 bases fit TRBD1. Germline V CDR1 and CDR2: LNHDA, SQIVND (reference sequence). The junction had 4 bases not matched to a gene; V was cut back by 4 bases and J by 5 bases. The CDR3 has 14 amino acids. The CDR3 spells CASSKGQGETEAFF. The CDR3 DNA is TGTGCCAGTAGTAAAGGACAGGGGGAAACTGAAGCTTTCTTT.

The rearrangement links TRBV7-9 to TRBJ2-1, with D unresolved. V gave up 5 bases and J gave up 4 bases, with 15 bases separating them. CDR3 length: 15 amino acids. CDR1 is SEHNR and CDR2 is FQNEAQ in the germline V gene (reference sequence). The CDR3 here is CASSPRSLLYNEQFF. The CDR3 nucleotides read TGTGCCAGCAGCCCCAGGTCCCTTTTGTACAATGAGCAGTTCTTC.

This chain uses TRBV7-9 with TRBJ1-4; TRBD1 is a possible D gene (6 bases). V lost 1 base and J 2 bases, leaving 8 bases between the germline ends. The CDR3 spans 15 residues. Per germline, CDR1 SEHNR and CDR2 FQNEAQ (reference sequence). For the CDR3, the DNA is TGTGCCAGCAGCTTAGAGAGGGGGACTAATGAAAAACTGTTTTTT. This encodes CASSLERGTNEKLFF.

This clone was detected only once. This rearrangement joins TRBV5-8 to TRBJ1-4; no clear D. Germline V CDR1 and CDR2: SGHTS, YDEGEE. V dropped 1 base and J dropped 1 base, with 5 bases sitting between them. The CDR3 is made up of 14 amino acids. The CDR3 here is CASSLRRTNEKLFF. As DNA, the CDR3 is TGTGCCAGCAGCTTGAGGCGAACTAATGAAAAACTGTTTTTT. The full variable domain, with the rest looked up from reference TRBV5-8 and TRBJ1-4, is EAGVTQSPTHLIKTRGQQATLRCSPISGHTSVYWYQQALGLGLQFLLWYDEGEERNRGNFPPRFSGRQFPNYSSELNVNALELEDSALYLCASSLRRTNEKLFFGSGTQLSVL.

The chain couples TRBV10-3 to TRBJ2-1; D possibly corresponds to TRBD2 (7 bases). The CDR3 length is 17 residues. Deletions cut 4 bases from V and 7 bases from J, with 23 bases between. The germline V gene has CDR1 ENHRY and CDR2 SYGVKD. CDR3 bases: TGTGCCATCAGTGGAAGGGGGGGCGGGAAAAGGTCGAATGAGCAGTTCTTC. As protein: CAISGRGGGKRSNEQFF.

This chain uses TRBV6-6 with TRBJ2-7; D perhaps matches TRBD2 (6 bases). CDR1 and CDR2 (germline): MNHNY, SVGAGI (reference sequence). V was cut by 0 bases and J by 3 bases, with 9 bases left in between. This CDR3 comprises 14 residues. In nucleotides, the CDR3 is TGTGCCAGCAGTTACTCGGAGGGTTTCTACGAGCAGTACTTC. Translation: CASSYSEGFYEQYF.

This chain joins TRBV28 and TRBJ2-2; weak D call: TRBD1 (6 bases). The CDR3 spans 15 residues. Trimming cost V 5 bases and J 3 bases, with 13 bases left between them. CDR1 MDHEN and CDR2 SYDVKM come from the germline V gene. DNA of the CDR3: TGTGCCAGCAGTCACCGGGACACCGACACCGGGGAGCTGTTTTTT. Protein: CASSHRDTDTGELFF.

The gene calls are TRBV5-1 and TRBJ2-1; 12 bases are a match to TRBD2. CDR1 SGHRS and CDR2 YFSETQ come from the germline V gene. The CDR3 loop spans 16 amino acids. The V and J ends lost 0 bases and 4 bases, in that order; junction bases with no gene match: 2. The CDR3 loop reads CASSLELAGGYNEQFF. The DNA for the CDR3 is TGCGCCAGCAGCTTGGAACTAGCGGGAGGTTACAATGAGCAGTTCTTC.

DNA for the CDR3: TGTGCCAGCCTGAGAATCGGGGTAGTGGGGACTGAAGCTTTCTTT. Translation: CASLRIGVVGTEAFF. The chain links TRBV27 to TRBJ1-1; D is uncertain. The V gene lost 8 bases and the J gene lost 5 bases, with 21 bases spanning the gap. Germline loops: CDR1 MNHEY, CDR2 SMNVEV (reference sequence). The CDR3 length is 15 residues.

This clone was seen only once. The chain carries TRBV4-2 and TRBJ2-3; 12 positions agree with TRBD2. V was clipped by 1 base and J by 3 bases; unmatched bases: 8. Germline lookup yields CDR1 LGHNA and CDR2 YNFKEQ. The CDR3 runs to 18 residues. The CDR3 bases are TGTGCCAGCAGCCAAGCCAGGACTAGCGGGATTAAAACAGATACGCAGTATTTT. Its protein is CASSQARTSGIKTDTQYF.

The chain uses TRBV9 and TRBJ2-3, with TRBD2 as a possible D gene (6 bases). This CDR3 has 16 residues. The V end lost 4 bases, the J end lost 0 bases, and 15 bases lay between the germline ends. Per germline, CDR1 SGDLS and CDR2 YYNGEE. The CDR3 region is CASSKTSSPSTDTQYF. The CDR3 DNA sequence: TGTGCCAGCAGCAAAACTAGCTCCCCTAGCACAGATACGCAGTATTTT.

This chain uses TRBV5-1 with TRBJ1-1, with a weak D call TRBD1 (6 bases). Germline V gene sequence: CDR1 SGHRS, CDR2 YFSETQ. Trimming cost V 0 bases and J 5 bases, with 17 bases left between them. The CDR3 sequence is 16 residues long. As DNA, the CDR3 is TGCGCCAGCAGCTTGGTGGGGGCCAATACCGTAACTGAAGCTTTCTTT. It is translated as CASSLVGANTVTEAFF.

V is TRBV7-8 and J is TRBJ2-5; 7 positions match TRBD2. Trimming at V came to 7 bases and at J to 10 bases, leaving 12 bases not matched to a gene. This CDR3 region has 13 residues. CDR1 SGHVS and CDR2 FQNEAQ come from the germline V gene. CDR3 nucleotides: TGTGCCAGCACCCGGACTAGGGTAGTCGACCAGTACTTC. Its translation: CASTRTRVVDQYF.

The chain joins TRBV28 to TRBJ1-2; 8 nucleotides agree with TRBD1. V lost 5 bases, J lost 3 bases, and 8 bases stayed unmatched. Germline V gene sequence: CDR1 MDHEN, CDR2 SYDVKM. The CDR3 sequence is 15 residues long. The CDR3 bases are TGTGCCAGCAGTGGGTGGACAGGGTCCTACTATGGCTACACCTTC. It yields the protein CASSGWTGSYYGYTF.

The V and J genes are TRBV11-2 and TRBJ2-3; D unclear. Deletions cut 6 bases from V and 0 bases from J, with 7 bases between. Germline CDR1 is SGHAT and CDR2 is FQNNGV. This CDR3 is 13 amino acids long. Here the CDR3 DNA reads TGTGCCAGCAGGCCGACTAGCACAGATACGCAGTATTTT. Protein: CASRPTSTDTQYF.

This rearrangement joins TRBV10-3 to TRBJ2-2; the D is unclear. CDR1 and CDR2 (germline): ENHRY, SYGVKD. Deletions cut 0 bases from V and 7 bases from J, with 9 bases between. The CDR3 runs 14 residues. The CDR3 protein is CAISESRKDGELFF. The DNA of the CDR3 is TGTGCCATCAGTGAGTCGAGAAAGGACGGGGAGCTGTTTTTT.

The J gene is TRBJ1-2, the V gene TRBV6-5, with D possibly TRBD1 on 5 matching bases. Deletions cut 4 bases from V and 4 bases from J, with 16 bases between. The CDR3 has 15 amino acids. Germline CDR1 and CDR2: MNHEY and SVGAGI. The CDR3 is CASSSLATGTYGYTF. In DNA form, the CDR3 reads TGTGCCAGCAGTTCCCTCGCCACAGGAACCTATGGCTACACCTTC.

The genes are TRBV28 and TRBJ2-3, with D perhaps TRBD2 (6 bases). Germline V gene sequence: CDR1 MDHEN, CDR2 SYDVKM. The CDR3 covers 15 residues. V was trimmed by 8 bases and J by 4 bases, leaving 19 bases between them. This chain's CDR3 is CASGSAEGNADTQYF. In nucleotides, the CDR3 is TGTGCCAGCGGATCCGCGGAGGGGAATGCAGATACGCAGTATTTT.

A few counts support this clone. This specimen includes other DNA sequences encoding the same CDR3. V is TRBV15 and J is TRBJ2-5, with D perhaps being TRBD1 or TRBD2 (5 bases each). The CDR3 runs 15 residues. Trimming pared 3 bases from V and 1 base from J, leaving 12 bases between. Germline CDR1 LNHNV, CDR2 YYDKDF (reference sequence). The CDR3: CATSRDPGPQETQYF. DNA for the CDR3: TGTGCCACCAGCAGGGATCCGGGACCCCAAGAGACCCAGTACTTC. The full variable domain, its missing parts supplied by reference TRBV15 and TRBJ2-5, is DAMVIQNPRYQVTQFGKPVTLSCSQTLNHNVMYWYQQKSSQAPKLLFHYYDKDFNNEADTPDNFQSRRPNTSFCFLDIRSPGLGDTAMYLCATSRDPGPQETQYFGPGTRLLVL.

A word on this clone: This same CDR3 is encoded by further DNA sequences in the sample. The genes are TRBV2 and TRBJ1-1; D unclear. Germline V gene lookup returns CDR1 SNHLY and CDR2 FYNNEI. Between the trimmed V and J ends, which lost 3 bases and 4 bases, there was a span of 15 bases. The CDR3 has 15 amino acids. Written as DNA, the CDR3 is TGTGCCAGCAGTGAGGCAGCGGGGATTAGCACTGAAGCTTTCTTT. Encoded protein: CASSEAAGISTEAFF.

This chain joins TRBV4-1 and TRBJ2-3, with 8 bases matching TRBD1. The V and J ends lost 1 base and 1 base, in that order; junction bases with no gene match: 13. Looked up from germline, CDR1 is MGHRA and CDR2 is YSYEKL. The CDR3 is 19 residues long. The CDR3: CASSQGSGQGRFRTDTQYF. The CDR3 coding sequence is TGCGCCAGCAGCCAAGGTTCAGGACAGGGAAGGTTTCGCACAGATACGCAGTATTTT.

This chain links TRBV19 with TRBJ1-6, with D possibly being TRBD1 (5 bases). Trimming cost V 6 bases and J 6 bases, with 12 bases left between them. This CDR3 is 14 amino acids long. Germline V gives CDR1 LNHDA, CDR2 SQIVND (reference sequence). Here the CDR3 reads CASSGQGSNSPLHF. CDR3 sequence (DNA): TGTGCCAGTAGCGGGCAGGGAAGTAATTCACCCCTCCACTTT. Supplemented by reference TRBV19 and TRBJ1-6, the full variable domain reads DGGITQSPKYLFRKEGQNVTLSCEQNLNHDAMYWYRQDPGQGLRLIYYSQIVNDFQKGDIAEGYSVSREKKESFPLTVTSAQKNPTAFYLCASSGQGSNSPLHFGNGTRLTVT.